Listed here are 5 T cell receptor beta chains from one sample, sequenced in a study of graft-versus-host responses after intestinal transplantation. Assay used: immunoSEQ multiplex PCR; TCRdb lists only in-frame clones, some missing. The table lists tens of thousands of clones, approximately 94% of them singletons. Antigens for these TCRs are unknown. The sample here was unstimulated CD8+ T cells sorted from spleen or lymph node cells, taken before intestinal transplant. The receptors were gathered from a human donor who received an intestinal transplant.

The chain combines TRBV19 with TRBJ2-3; 16 nucleotides match TRBD2. Germline values: CDR1 LNHDA, CDR2 SQIVND (reference sequence). This CDR3 region has 17 residues. The J segment lost 4 bases and the V segment lost 6 bases, leaving 7 bases of the junction unmatched. The CDR3 region has the DNA TGTGCCAGTAGGGGACTAGCGGGAGGGCCTTTCCCAGATACGCAGTATTTT. Translating gives CASRGLAGGPFPDTQYF.

The gene calls are TRBV9 and TRBJ1-2; 8 bases fit TRBD1. The CDR3 totals 18 residues. Trimming removed 4 bases from V and 2 bases from J; junction bases left unmatched: 16. From germline, CDR1 is SGDLS and CDR2 YYNGEE. For the CDR3, the DNA is TGTGCCAGCAGCCTCGAACGTGGGCAGGGGGCCTTGAACTATGGCTACACCTTC. It translates to CASSLERGQGALNYGYTF.

As regards this clone: Sequence at one end of the junction differs from germline and may be a read error. This rearrangement joins TRBV27 to TRBJ2-7; D may be TRBD1 or TRBD2 (6 bases each). In germline, CDR1 is MNHEY, CDR2 SMNVEV (reference sequence). The CDR3 consists of 12 residues. CDR3 bases: TGTGCCAGCAGTTTTTTGGGGGGCTTAAAGGCCTTC. This gives the protein CASSFLGGLKAF.

CDR3 residues: CASSQGQGNREAFF. CDR3 nucleotides: TGCGCCAGCAGCCAAGGACAGGGGAATAGGGAAGCTTTCTTT. The rearrangement links TRBV4-1 to TRBJ1-1; TRBD1 aligns across 8 bases. Germline values: CDR1 MGHRA, CDR2 YSYEKL. After removal of 1 base from V and 8 bases from J, the junction contained 6 bases not matched to a gene. The length of the CDR3 is 14 residues.

The genes are TRBV28 and TRBJ2-7; D is uncertain. The CDR3 has 16 residues. V was clipped by 7 bases and J by 2 bases, with 21 bases between them. The germline V gene has CDR1 MDHEN and CDR2 SYDVKM. CDR3 nucleotides: TGTGCCAGCACCGCCCTGCGTACGGCCTCCCCCTACGAGCAGTACTTC. This sequence encodes CASTALRTASPYEQYF.